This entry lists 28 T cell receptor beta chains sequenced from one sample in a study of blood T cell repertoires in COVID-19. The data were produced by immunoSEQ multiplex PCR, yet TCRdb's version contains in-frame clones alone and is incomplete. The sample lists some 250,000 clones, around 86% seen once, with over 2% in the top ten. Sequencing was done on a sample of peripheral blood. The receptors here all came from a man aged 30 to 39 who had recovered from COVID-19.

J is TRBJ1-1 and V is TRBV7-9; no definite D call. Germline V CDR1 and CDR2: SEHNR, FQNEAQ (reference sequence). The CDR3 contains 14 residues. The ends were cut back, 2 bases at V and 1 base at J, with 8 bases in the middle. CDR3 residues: CASSLILSNTEAFF. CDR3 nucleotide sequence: TGTGCCAGCAGCTTAATCCTCTCGAACACTGAAGCTTTCTTT.

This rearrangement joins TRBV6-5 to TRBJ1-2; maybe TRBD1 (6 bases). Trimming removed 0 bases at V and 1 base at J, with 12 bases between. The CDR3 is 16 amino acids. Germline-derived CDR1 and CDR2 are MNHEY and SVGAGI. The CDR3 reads CASSYSNQGFNYGYTF. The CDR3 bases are TGTGCCAGCAGTTACTCGAACCAGGGGTTTAACTATGGCTACACCTTC.

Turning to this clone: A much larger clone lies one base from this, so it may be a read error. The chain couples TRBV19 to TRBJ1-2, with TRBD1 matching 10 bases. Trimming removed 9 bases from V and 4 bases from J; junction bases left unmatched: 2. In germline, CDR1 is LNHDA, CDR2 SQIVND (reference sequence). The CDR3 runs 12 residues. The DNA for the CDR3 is TGTGCCAGCAGGGACAGGGGCTATGGCTACACCTTC. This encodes CASRDRGYGYTF.

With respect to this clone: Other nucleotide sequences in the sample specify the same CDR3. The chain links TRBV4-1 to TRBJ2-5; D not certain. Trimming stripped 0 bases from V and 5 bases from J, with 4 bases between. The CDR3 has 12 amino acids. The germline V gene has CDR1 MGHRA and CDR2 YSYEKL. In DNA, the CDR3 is TGCGCCAGCAGCCAAGATCGGGAGACCCAGTACTTC. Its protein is CASSQDRETQYF.

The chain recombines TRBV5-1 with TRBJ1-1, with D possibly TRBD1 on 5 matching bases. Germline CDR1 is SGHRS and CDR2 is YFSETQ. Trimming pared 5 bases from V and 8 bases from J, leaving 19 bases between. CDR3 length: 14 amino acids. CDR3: CASRQDIIVPEAFF. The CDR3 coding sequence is TGCGCCAGCAGGCAGGACATTATCGTGCCAGAAGCTTTCTTT.

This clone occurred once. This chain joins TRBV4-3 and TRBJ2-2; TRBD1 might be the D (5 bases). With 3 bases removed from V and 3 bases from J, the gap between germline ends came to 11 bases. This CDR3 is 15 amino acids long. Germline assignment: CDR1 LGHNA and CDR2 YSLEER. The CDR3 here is CASSHEGVDTGELFF. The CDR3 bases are TGCGCCAGCAGCCACGAAGGGGTAGACACCGGGGAGCTGTTTTTT.

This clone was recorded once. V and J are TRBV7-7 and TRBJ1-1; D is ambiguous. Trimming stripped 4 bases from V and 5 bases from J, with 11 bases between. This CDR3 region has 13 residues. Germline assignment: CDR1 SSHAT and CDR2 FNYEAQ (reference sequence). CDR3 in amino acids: CASSSDGGTEAFF. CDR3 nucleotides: TGTGCCAGCAGCTCGGACGGAGGGACTGAAGCTTTCTTT.

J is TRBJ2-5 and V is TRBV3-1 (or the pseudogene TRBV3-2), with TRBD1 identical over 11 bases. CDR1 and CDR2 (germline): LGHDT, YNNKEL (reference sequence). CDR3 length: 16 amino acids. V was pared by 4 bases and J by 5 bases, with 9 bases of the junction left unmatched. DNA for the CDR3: TGTGCCAGCAGCCCAAGGACAGGGGGCGGGATGGAGACCCAGTACTTC. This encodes CASSPRTGGGMETQYF.

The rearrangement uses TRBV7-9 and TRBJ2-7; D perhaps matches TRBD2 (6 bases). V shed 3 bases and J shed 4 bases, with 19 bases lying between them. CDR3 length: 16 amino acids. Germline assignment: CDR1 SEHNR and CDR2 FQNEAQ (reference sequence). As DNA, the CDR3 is TGTGCCAGCAGCTTTCTCCGGGACTCGATAAATTACGAGCAGTACTTC. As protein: CASSFLRDSINYEQYF.

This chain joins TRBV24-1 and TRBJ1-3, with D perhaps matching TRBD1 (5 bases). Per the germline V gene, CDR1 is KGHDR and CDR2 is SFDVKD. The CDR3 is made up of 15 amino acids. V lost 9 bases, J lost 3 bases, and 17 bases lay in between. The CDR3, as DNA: TGTGCCACCTCCGAGGCAGGGAAGGATGGAAACACCATATATTTT. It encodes CATSEAGKDGNTIYF.

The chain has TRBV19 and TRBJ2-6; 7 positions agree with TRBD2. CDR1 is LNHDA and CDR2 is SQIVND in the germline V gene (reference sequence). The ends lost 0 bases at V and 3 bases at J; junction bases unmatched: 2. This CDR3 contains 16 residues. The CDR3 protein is CASSIDRGVGANVLTF. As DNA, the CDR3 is TGTGCCAGTAGTATAGATCGGGGGGTTGGGGCCAACGTCCTGACTTTC.

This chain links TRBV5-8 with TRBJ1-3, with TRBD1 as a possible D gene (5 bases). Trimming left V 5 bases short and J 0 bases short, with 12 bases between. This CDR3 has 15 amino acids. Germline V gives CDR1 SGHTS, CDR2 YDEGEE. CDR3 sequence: CASRTTVNSGNTIYF. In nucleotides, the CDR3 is TGTGCCAGCAGGACGACAGTCAACTCTGGAAACACCATATATTTT. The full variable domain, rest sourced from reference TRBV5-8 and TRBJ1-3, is EAGVTQSPTHLIKTRGQQATLRCSPISGHTSVYWYQQALGLGLQFLLWYDEGEERNRGNFPPRFSGRQFPNYSSELNVNALELEDSALYLCASRTTVNSGNTIYFGEGSWLTVV.

The CDR3 reads CASSQIPFHREYNEQFF. In DNA, the CDR3 is TGTGCCAGCAGCCAAATCCCCTTTCACAGGGAATACAATGAGCAGTTCTTC. J is TRBJ2-1 and V is TRBV4-2; the D gene is possibly TRBD1 (6 bases). The germline gives CDR1 LGHNA, CDR2 YNFKEQ. This CDR3 is 17 amino acids long. V was shortened by 2 bases and J by 4 bases, with 18 bases between the two germline ends.

The CDR3: CASRGARNSYTF. For the CDR3, the DNA is TGTGCCAGCAGGGGAGCAAGGAATTCCTACACCTTC. The chain uses TRBV7-9 and TRBJ1-2; the D is unclear. Trimming left V 6 bases short and J 10 bases short, with 15 bases between. Germline V gene sequence: CDR1 SEHNR, CDR2 FQNEAQ (reference sequence). The CDR3 runs 12 residues.

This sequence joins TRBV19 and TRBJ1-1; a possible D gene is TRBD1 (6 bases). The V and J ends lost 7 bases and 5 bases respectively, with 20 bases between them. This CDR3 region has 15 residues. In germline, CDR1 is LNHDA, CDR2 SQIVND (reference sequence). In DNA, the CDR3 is TGTGCCAGTATCCCGCCGGGACAAAGGAGGACTGAAGCTTTCTTT. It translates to CASIPPGQRRTEAFF.

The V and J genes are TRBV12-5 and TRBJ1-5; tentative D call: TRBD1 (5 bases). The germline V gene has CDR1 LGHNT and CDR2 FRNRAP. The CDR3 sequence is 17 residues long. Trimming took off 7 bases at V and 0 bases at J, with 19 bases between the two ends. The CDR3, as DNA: TGTGCTAGTGCCCCGGGGGGAGGGAGGGATAGCAATCAGCCCCAGCATTTT. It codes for CASAPGGGRDSNQPQHF.

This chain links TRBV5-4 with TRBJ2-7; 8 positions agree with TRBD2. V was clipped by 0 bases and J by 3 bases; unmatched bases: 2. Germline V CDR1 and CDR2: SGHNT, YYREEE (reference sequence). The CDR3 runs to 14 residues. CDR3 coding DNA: TGTGCCAGCAGCTTGGCCGGGGGGGACTACGAGCAGTACTTC. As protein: CASSLAGGDYEQYF. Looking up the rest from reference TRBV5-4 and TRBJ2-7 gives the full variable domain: ETGVTQSPTHLIKTRGQQVTLRCSSQSGHNTVSWYQQALGQGPQFIFQYYREEENGRGNFPPRFSGLQFPNYSSELNVNALELDDSALYLCASSLAGGDYEQYFGPGTRLTVT.

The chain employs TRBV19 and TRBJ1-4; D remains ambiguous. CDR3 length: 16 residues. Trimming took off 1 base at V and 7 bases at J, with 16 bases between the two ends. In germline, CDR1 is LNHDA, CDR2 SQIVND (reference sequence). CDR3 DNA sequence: TGTGCCAGTAGTATAGCGTCAAGCCTTCGGGTTGAAAAACTGTTTTTT. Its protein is CASSIASSLRVEKLFF.

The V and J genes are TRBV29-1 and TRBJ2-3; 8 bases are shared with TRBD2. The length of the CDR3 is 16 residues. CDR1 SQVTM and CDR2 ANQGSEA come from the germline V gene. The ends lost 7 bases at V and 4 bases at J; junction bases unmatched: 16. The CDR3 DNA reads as TGCAGCGACACCTTGAGCGGGGGCCGAGGTGCAGATACGCAGTATTTT. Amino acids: CSDTLSGGRGADTQYF.

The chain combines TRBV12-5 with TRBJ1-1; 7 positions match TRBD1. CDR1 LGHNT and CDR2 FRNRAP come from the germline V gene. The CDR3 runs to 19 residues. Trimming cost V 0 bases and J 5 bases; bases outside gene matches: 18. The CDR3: CASGLVLIPQPGQKTEAFF. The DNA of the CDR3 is TGTGCTAGTGGTTTGGTACTGATCCCCCAACCGGGACAGAAAACTGAAGCTTTCTTT.

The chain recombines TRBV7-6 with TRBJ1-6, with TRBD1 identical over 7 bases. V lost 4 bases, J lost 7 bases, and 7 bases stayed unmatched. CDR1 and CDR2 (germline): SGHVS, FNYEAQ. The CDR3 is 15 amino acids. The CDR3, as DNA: TGTGCCAGCAGCTCTAGTGGACAGGAAAATTCACCCCTCCACTTT. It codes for CASSSSGQENSPLHF. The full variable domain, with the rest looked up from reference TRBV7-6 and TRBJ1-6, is GAGVSQSPRYKVTKRGQDVALRCDPISGHVSLYWYRQALGQGPEFLTYFNYEAQQDKSGLPNDRFSAERPEGSISTLTIQRTEQRDSAMYRCASSSSGQENSPLHFGNGTRLTVT.

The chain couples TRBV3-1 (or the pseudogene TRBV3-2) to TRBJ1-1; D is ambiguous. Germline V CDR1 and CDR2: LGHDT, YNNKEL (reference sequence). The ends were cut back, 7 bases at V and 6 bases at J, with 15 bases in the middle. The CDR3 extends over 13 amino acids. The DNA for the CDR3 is TGTGCCAGCACCCAGTTCGCAGAGGCTGAAGCTTTCTTT. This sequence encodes CASTQFAEAEAFF.

The CDR3 is CAISEPGQASTAFF. In DNA form, the CDR3 reads TGTGCCATCAGTGAGCCTGGACAGGCGTCTACAGCTTTCTTT. The chain recombines TRBV10-3 with TRBJ1-1; TRBD1 matches at 7 bases. CDR1 and CDR2 (germline): ENHRY, SYGVKD. V lost 2 bases to trimming and J lost 10 bases; unmatched junction nucleotides: 10. The CDR3 totals 14 residues.

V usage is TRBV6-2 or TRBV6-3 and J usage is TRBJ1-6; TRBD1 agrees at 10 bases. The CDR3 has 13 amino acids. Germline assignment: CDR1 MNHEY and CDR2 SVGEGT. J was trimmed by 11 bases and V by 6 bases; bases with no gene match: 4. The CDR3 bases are TGTGCCAGCAGCCCCGGACAGGGGGCACCCCTCCACTTT. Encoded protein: CASSPGQGAPLHF.

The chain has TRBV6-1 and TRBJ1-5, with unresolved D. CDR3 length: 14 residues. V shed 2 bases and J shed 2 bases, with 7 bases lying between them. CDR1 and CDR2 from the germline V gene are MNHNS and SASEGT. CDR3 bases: TGTGCCAGCAGTGAACTGGGAGGCAATCAGCCCCAGCATTTT. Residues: CASSELGGNQPQHF.

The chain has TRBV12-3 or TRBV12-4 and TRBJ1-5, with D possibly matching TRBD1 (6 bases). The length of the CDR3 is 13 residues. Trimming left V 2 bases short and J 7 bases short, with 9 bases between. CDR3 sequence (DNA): TGTGCCAGCAGTTTAACCGGACAGCAGCCCCAGCATTTT. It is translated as CASSLTGQQPQHF.

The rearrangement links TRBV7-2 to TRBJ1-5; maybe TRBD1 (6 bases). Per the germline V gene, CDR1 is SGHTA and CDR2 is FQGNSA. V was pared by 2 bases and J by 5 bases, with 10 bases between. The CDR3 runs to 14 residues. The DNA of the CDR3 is TGTGCCAGCAGCTTATCATACAGGGATCAGCCCCAGCATTTT. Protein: CASSLSYRDQPQHF. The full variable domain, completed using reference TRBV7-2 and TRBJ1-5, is GAGVSQSPSNKVTEKGKDVELRCDPISGHTALYWYRQSLGQGLEFLIYFQGNSAPDKSGLPSDRFSAERTGGSVSTLTIQRTQQEDSAVYLCASSLSYRDQPQHFGDGTRLSIL.

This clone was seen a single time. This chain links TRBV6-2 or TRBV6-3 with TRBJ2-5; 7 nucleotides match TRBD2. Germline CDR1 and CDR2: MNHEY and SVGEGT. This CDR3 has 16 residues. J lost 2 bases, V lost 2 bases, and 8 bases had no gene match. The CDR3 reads CASSYPRGGVQETQYF. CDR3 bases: TGTGCCAGCAGTTACCCTCGTGGGGGGGTACAAGAGACCCAGTACTTC.